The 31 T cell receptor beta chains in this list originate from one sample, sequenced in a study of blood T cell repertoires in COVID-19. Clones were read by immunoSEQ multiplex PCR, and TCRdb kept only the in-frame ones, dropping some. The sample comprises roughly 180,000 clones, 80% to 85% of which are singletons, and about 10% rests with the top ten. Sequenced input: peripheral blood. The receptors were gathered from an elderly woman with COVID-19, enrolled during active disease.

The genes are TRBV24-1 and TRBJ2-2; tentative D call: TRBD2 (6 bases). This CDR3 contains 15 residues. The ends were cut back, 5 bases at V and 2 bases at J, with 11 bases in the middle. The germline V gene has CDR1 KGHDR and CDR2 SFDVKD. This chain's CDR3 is CATSVGRGNTGELFF. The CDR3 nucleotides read TGTGCCACCAGTGTGGGGCGGGGCAACACCGGGGAGCTGTTTTTT.

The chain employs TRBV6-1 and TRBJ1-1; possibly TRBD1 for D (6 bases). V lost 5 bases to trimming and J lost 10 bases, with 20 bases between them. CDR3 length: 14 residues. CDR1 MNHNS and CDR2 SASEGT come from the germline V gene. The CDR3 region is CASSTNNRVVGAFF. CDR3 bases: TGTGCCAGCAGTACTAACAACAGGGTCGTAGGAGCTTTCTTT.

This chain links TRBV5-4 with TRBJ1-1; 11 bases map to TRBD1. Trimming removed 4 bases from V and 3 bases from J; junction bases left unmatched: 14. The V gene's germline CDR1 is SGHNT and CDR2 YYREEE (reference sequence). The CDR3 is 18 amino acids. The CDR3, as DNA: TGTGCCAGCAGCGGGTGGGACAGGGGGAATCTAGTCTACACTGAAGCTTTCTTT. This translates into CASSGWDRGNLVYTEAFF.

CDR3 amino acids: CASSFTWDIHSYEQYF. The CDR3 bases are TGTGCCAGCAGCTTCACTTGGGACATCCACTCCTACGAGCAGTACTTC. This rearrangement joins TRBV7-9 to TRBJ2-7, with D maybe TRBD1 (6 bases). CDR1 is SEHNR and CDR2 is FQNEAQ in the germline V gene (reference sequence). The CDR3 consists of 16 residues. V lost 3 bases and J lost 0, with 15 bases in between.

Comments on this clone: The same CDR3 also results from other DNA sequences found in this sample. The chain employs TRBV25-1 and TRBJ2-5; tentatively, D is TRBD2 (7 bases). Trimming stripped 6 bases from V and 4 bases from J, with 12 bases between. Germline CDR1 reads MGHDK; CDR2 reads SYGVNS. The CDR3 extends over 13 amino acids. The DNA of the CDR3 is TGTGCCAGCAGCGAGGCGGGGGCAGAGACCCAGTACTTC. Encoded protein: CASSEAGAETQYF.

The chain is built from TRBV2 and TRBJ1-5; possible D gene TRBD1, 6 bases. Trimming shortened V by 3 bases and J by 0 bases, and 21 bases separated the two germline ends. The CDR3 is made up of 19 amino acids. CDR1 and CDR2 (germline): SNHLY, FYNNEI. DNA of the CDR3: TGTGCCAGCAGTGAGCCCGGCAGGGGAGGGGAGAATAGCAATCAGCCCCAGCATTTT. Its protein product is CASSEPGRGGENSNQPQHF.

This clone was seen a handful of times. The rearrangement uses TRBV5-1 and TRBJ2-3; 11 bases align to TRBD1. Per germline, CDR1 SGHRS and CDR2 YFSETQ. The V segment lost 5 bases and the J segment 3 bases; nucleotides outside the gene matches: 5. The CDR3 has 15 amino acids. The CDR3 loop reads CASSLDRGRTDTQYF. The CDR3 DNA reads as TGCGCCAGCAGTCTGGACAGGGGGCGAACAGATACGCAGTATTTT.

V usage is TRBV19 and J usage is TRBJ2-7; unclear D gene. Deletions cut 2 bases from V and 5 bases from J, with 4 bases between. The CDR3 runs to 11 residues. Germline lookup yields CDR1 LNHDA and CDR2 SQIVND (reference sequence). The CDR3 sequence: CASSISNEQYF. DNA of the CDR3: TGTGCCAGTAGTATATCAAACGAGCAGTACTTC.

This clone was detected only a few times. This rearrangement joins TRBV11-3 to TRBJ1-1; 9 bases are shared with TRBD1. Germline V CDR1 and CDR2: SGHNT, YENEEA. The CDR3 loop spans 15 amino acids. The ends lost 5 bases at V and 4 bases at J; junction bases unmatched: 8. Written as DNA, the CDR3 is TGTGCCAGCAGCCCCCCCGGGACAGGGATCACTGAAGCTTTCTTT. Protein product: CASSPPGTGITEAFF.

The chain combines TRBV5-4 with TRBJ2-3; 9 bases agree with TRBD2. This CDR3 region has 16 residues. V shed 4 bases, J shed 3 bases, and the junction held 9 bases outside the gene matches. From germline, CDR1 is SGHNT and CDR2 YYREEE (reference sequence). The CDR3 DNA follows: TGTGCCAGCAGCGGGGGGGGCCTAGCGGGAACAGATACGCAGTATTTT. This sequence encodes CASSGGGLAGTDTQYF.

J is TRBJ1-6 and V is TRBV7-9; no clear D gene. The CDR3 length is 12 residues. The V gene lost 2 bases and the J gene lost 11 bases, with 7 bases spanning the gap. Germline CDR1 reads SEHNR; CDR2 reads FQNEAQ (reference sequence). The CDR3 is CASSLQIPPLHF. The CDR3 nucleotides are TGTGCCAGCAGCTTACAAATCCCACCCCTCCACTTT.

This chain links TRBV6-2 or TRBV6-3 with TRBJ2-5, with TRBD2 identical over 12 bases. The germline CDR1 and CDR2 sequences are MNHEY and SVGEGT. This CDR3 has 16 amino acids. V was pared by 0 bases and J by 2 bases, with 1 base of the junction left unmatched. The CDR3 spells CASSYSLAGGQETQYF. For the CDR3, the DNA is TGTGCCAGCAGTTACTCACTAGCGGGGGGTCAAGAGACCCAGTACTTC.

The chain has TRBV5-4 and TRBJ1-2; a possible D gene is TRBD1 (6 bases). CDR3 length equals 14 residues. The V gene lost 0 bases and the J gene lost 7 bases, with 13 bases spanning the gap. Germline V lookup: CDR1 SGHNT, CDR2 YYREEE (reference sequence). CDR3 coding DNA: TGTGCCAGCAGCTTGGAAACCGGGGGGCGTGGCTACACCTTC. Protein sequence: CASSLETGGRGYTF.

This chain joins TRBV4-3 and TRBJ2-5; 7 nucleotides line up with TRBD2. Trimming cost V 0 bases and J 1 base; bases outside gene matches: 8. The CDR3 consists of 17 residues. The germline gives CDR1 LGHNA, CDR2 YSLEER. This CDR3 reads CASSQDRQGGIQETQYF. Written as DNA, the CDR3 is TGCGCCAGCAGCCAAGATCGTCAGGGAGGGATCCAAGAGACCCAGTACTTC.

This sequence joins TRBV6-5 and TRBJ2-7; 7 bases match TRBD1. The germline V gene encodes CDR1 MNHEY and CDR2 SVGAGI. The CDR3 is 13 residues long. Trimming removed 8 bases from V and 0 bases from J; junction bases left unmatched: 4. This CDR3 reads CASEGQNSYEQYF. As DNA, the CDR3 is TGTGCCAGCGAGGGACAGAACTCCTACGAGCAGTACTTC.

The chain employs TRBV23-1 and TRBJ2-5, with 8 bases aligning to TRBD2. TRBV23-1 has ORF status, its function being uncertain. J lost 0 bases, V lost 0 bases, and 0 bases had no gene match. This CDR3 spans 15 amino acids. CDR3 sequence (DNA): TGCGCCAGCAGTCAATCGGGACTAGACCAAGAGACCCAGTACTTC. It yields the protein CASSQSGLDQETQYF.

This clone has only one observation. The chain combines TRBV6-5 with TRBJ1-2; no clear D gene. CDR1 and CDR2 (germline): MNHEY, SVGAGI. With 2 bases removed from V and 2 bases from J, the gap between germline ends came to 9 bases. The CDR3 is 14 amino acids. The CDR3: CASSYGRLNYGYTF. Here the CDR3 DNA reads TGTGCCAGCAGTTACGGCAGGCTGAACTATGGCTACACCTTC.

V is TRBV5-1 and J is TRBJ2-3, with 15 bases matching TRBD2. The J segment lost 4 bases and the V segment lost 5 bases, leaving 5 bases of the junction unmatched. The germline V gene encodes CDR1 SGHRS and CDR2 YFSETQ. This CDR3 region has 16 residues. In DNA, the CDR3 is TGCGCCAGCAGTAGGGGACTAGCGGGGGGTCCAGATACGCAGTATTTT. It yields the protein CASSRGLAGGPDTQYF.

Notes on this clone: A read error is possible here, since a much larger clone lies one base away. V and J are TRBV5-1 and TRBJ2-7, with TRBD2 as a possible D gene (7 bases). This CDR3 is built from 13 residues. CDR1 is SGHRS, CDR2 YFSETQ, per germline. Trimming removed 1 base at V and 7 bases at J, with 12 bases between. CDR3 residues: CASSLWGGWEQYF. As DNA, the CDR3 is TGCGCCAGCAGCTTGTGGGGGGGCTGGGAGCAGTACTTC.

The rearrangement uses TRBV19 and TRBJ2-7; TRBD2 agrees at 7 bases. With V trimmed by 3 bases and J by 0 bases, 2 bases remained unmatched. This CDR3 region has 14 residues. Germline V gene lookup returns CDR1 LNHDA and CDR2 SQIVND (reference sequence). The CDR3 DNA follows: TGTGCCAGTAGTATTACTAGCGACTCCTACGAGCAGTACTTC. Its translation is CASSITSDSYEQYF.

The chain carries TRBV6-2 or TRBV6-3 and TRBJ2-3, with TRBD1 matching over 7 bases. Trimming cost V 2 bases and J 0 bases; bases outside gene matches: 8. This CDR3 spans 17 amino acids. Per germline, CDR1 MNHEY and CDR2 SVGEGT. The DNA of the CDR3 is TGTGCCAGCAGTTACGCCGCGGACAGGACTAGCACAGATACGCAGTATTTT. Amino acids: CASSYAADRTSTDTQYF.

CDR3 protein: CASSYPPGGAFTPLHF. CDR3 DNA: TGTGCCAGCAGCTATCCCCCAGGGGGTGCCTTTACACCCCTCCACTTT. V usage is TRBV28 and J usage is TRBJ1-6; 7 bases align to TRBD1. The CDR3 runs to 16 residues. With 6 bases clipped from V and 11 bases from J, the junction kept 16 bases outside the gene matches. Germline CDR1 MDHEN, CDR2 SYDVKM.

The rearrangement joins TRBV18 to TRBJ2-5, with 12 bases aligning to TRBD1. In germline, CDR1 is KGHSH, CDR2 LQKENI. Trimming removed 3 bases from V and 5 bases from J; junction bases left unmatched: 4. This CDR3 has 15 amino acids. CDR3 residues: CASSPRDRGLETQYF. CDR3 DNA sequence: TGTGCCAGCTCACCTCGGGACAGGGGGCTGGAGACCCAGTACTTC.

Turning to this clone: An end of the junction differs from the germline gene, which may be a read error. CDR3 sequence reads: CASSLATGYCGTEAFF. The CDR3 DNA is TGTGCTAGCAGCTTGGCTACAGGGTATTGCGGCACTGAAGCTTTCTTT. The chain links TRBV7-7 to TRBJ1-1; perhaps TRBD1 as D (6 bases). The CDR3 contains 16 residues. Germline V CDR1 and CDR2: SSHAT, FNYEAQ (reference sequence).

The CDR3 loop is CASSPWAGQETQYF. CDR3 in DNA: TGCGCCAGCAGCCCCTGGGCAGGACAAGAGACCCAGTACTTC. The V gene is TRBV5-1, the J gene TRBJ2-5; D remains ambiguous. With 4 bases removed from V and 2 bases from J, the gap between germline ends came to 12 bases. Germline loops: CDR1 SGHRS, CDR2 YFSETQ. The CDR3 has 14 amino acids.

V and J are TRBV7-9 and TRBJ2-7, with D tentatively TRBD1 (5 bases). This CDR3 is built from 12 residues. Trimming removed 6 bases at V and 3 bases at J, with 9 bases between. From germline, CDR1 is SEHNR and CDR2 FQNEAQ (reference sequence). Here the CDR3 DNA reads TGTGCCAGCAGTCCACAGGACTACGAGCAGTACTTC. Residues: CASSPQDYEQYF.

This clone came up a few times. CDR3 nucleotides: TGCGCCAGCAGCTTCCGGGACACACTAACTGAAGCTTTCTTT. It yields the protein CASSFRDTLTEAFF. The V call is TRBV5-1, the J call TRBJ1-1; tentative D call: TRBD1 (6 bases). The CDR3 totals 14 residues. Germline CDR1 SGHRS, CDR2 YFSETQ. V lost 2 bases and J 5 bases, leaving 13 bases between the germline ends.

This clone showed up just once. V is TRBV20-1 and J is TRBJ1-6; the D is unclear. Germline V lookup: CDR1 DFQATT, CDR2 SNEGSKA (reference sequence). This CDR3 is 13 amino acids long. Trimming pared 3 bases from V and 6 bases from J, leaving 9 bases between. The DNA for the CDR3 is TGCAGTGCTAGTCTGGAGCTTAATTCACCCCTCCACTTT. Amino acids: CSASLELNSPLHF.

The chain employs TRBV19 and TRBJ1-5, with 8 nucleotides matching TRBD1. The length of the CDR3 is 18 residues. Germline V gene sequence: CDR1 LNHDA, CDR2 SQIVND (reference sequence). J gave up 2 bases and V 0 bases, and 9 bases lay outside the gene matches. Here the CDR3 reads CASSIDLFVGQGNQPQHF. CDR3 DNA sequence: TGTGCCAGTAGTATAGATCTATTTGTGGGACAGGGCAATCAGCCCCAGCATTTT.

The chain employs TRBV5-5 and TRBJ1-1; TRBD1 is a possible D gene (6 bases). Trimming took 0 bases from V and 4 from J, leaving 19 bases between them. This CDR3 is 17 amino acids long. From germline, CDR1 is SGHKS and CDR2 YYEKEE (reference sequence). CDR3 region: CASSLGYLQGHVTEAFF. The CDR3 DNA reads TGTGCCAGCAGCTTGGGTTATCTTCAGGGGCATGTCACTGAAGCTTTCTTT. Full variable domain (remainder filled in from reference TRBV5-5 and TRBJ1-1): DAGVTQSPTHLIKTRGQQVTLRCSPISGHKSVSWYQQVLGQGPQFIFQYYEKEERGRGNFPDRFSARQFPNYSSELNVNALLLGDSALYLCASSLGYLQGHVTEAFFGQGTRLTVV.

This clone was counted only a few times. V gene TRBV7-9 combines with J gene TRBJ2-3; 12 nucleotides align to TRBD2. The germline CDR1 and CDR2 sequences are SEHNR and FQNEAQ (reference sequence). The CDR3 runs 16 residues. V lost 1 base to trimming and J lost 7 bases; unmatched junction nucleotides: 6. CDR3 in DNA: TGTGCCAGCAGCTTAGTTCCAGGACTAGCGGGGAATACGCAGTATTTT. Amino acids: CASSLVPGLAGNTQYF.